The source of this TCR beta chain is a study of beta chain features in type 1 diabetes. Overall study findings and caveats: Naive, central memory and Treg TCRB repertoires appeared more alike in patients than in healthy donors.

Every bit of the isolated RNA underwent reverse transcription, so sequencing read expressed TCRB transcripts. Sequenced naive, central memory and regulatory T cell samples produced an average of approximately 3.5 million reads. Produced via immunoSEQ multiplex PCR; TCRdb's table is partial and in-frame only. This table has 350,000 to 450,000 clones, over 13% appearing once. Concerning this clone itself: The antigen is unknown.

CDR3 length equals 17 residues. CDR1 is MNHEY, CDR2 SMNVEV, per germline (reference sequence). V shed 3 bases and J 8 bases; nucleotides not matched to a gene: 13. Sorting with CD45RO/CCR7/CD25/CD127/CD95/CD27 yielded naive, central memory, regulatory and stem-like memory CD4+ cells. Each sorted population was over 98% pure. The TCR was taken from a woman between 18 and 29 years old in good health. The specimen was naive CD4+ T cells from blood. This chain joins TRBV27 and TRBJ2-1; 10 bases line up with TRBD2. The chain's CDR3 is CASSFQRGLAGEYEQFF. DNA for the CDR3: TGTGCCAGCAGTTTCCAACGGGGGCTAGCGGGAGAGTATGAGCAGTTCTTC.